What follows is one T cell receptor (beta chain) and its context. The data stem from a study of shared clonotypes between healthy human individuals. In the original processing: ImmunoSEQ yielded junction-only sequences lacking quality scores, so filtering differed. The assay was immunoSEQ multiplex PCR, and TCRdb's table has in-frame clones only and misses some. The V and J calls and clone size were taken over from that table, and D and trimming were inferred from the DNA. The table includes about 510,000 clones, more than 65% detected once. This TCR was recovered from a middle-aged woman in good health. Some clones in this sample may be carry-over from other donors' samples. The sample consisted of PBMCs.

CDR3 DNA: TGTGCCAGCAGCCAAGGGACTAGCGAGGCCTACAATGAGCAGTTCTTC. Protein: CASSQGTSEAYNEQFF. The chain employs TRBV4-2 and TRBJ2-1; 9 positions agree with TRBD2. With V trimmed by 1 base and J by 2 bases, 3 bases remained unmatched. The CDR3 has 16 residues. Germline V gene lookup returns CDR1 LGHNA and CDR2 YNFKEQ.